These 14 T cell receptor beta chains came from one sample sequenced in a study of human T cells and chemical hapten exposure. From the RACE reads, TCRdb called clonotypes with MiXCR, one entry per CDR3 protein. The data hold nearly 80,000 distinct CDR3 sequences, with around a tenth observed a single time. Time point denoted: patch test 1, 2 weeks after DPC sensitization. Treatment denoted: therapeutic diphenylcyclopropenone sensitization with weekly scalp DPC. Sample: whole blood, taken in connection with sensitization to the hapten diphenylcyclopropenone (DPC). These receptors were obtained from a woman aged 50 to 60 with alopecia areata. Some clones in this sample may be carry-over from other donors' samples.

This chain uses TRBV19 with TRBJ2-2, with 8 bases aligning to TRBD1. CDR3 length equals 14 residues. Germline lookup yields CDR1 LNHDA and CDR2 SQIVND (reference sequence). V lost 5 bases and J lost 6; bases outside the gene matches: 5. The CDR3 protein is CASSEQGASGELFF. CDR3 DNA: TGTGCCAGTAGTGAGCAGGGGGCGTCCGGGGAGCTGTTTTTT. Full variable domain (outside the CDR3, taken from reference TRBV19 and TRBJ2-2): DGGITQSPKYLFRKEGQNVTLSCEQNLNHDAMYWYRQDPGQGLRLIYYSQIVNDFQKGDIAEGYSVSREKKESFPLTVTSAQKNPTAFYLCASSEQGASGELFFGEGSRLTVL.

The chain uses TRBV20-1 and TRBJ2-2, with TRBD1 identical over 7 bases. J was trimmed by 0 bases and V by 3 bases; bases with no gene match: 4. CDR1 and CDR2 from the germline V gene are DFQATT and SNEGSKA (reference sequence). This CDR3 has 15 amino acids. The CDR3 here is CSASSGQSNTGELFF. In nucleotides, the CDR3 is TGCAGTGCTAGTTCGGGACAGTCGAACACCGGGGAGCTGTTTTTT.

V is TRBV7-2 and J is TRBJ2-1; D remains unclear. V lost 4 bases, J lost 6 bases, and 7 bases lay in between. There are 12 residues in the CDR3. Germline CDR1 reads SGHTA; CDR2 reads FQGNSA. The CDR3 spells CASSSSLNEQFF. The CDR3 region has the DNA TGTGCCAGCAGCTCCTCCCTCAATGAGCAGTTCTTC.

This clonotype was seen a handful of times. The J gene is TRBJ1-3, the V gene TRBV4-1; TRBD1 matches 9 bases. CDR1 and CDR2 (germline): MGHRA, YSYEKL. CDR3 length: 15 residues. J gave up 5 bases and V 1 base, and 3 bases lay outside the gene matches. The CDR3 reads CASSQGDRDRNTIYF. The CDR3 region has the DNA TGCGCCAGCAGCCAAGGGGACAGGGATAGAAACACCATATATTTT.

The table lists this clonotype with a few counts. The J gene is TRBJ1-3, the V gene TRBV7-9; D unresolved. Germline lookup yields CDR1 SEHNR and CDR2 FQNEAQ (reference sequence). The V and J ends lost 5 bases and 0 bases respectively, with 8 bases between them. CDR3 length equals 14 residues. Here the CDR3 DNA reads TGTGCCAGCAGCAAACAGAGCTCTGGAAACACCATATATTTT. Translation: CASSKQSSGNTIYF.

There are a few counts of this clonotype. V gene TRBV7-2 combines with J gene TRBJ2-1; tentatively, D is TRBD2 (6 bases). Per the germline V gene, CDR1 is SGHTA and CDR2 is FQGNSA. The CDR3 spans 12 residues. The V and J ends lost 5 bases and 9 bases respectively, with 11 bases between them. This chain's CDR3 is CASSRGVGEQFF. The CDR3 DNA sequence: TGTGCCAGCAGCCGCGGGGTTGGTGAGCAGTTCTTC.

The rearrangement joins TRBV5-6 to TRBJ2-5, with a tentative D call TRBD2 (5 bases). The germline CDR1 and CDR2 sequences are SGHDT and YYEEEE. Trimming took 2 bases from V and 4 from J, leaving 9 bases between them. CDR3 length: 13 amino acids. This chain's CDR3 is CASSFGRGETQYF. For the CDR3, the DNA is TGTGCCAGCAGCTTTGGGAGAGGAGAGACCCAGTACTTC.

The CDR3 loop is CSVAGRGTEAFF. For the CDR3, the DNA is TGCAGCGTTGCAGGGCGCGGTACTGAAGCTTTCTTT. The chain recombines TRBV29-1 with TRBJ1-1, with D possibly matching TRBD1 (5 bases). Germline V gene data show CDR1 as SQVTM and CDR2 as ANQGSEA. The CDR3 runs 12 residues. The V and J ends lost 4 bases and 5 bases respectively, with 11 bases between them.

This clonotype was seen at least ten times. The chain has TRBV7-8 and TRBJ2-7, with a tentative D call TRBD1 (5 bases). Germline CDR1 is SGHVS and CDR2 is FQNEAQ. CDR3 size: 13 residues. The V gene lost 1 base and the J gene lost 9 bases, with 13 bases spanning the gap. CDR3 bases: TGTGCCAGCAGCTTAGGGGGCAGGCAACGGCAGTACTTC. It encodes CASSLGGRQRQYF.

This rearrangement joins TRBV20-1 to TRBJ1-1; TRBD1 is a possible D gene (6 bases). CDR1 is DFQATT and CDR2 is SNEGSKA in the germline V gene (reference sequence). The CDR3 covers 15 residues. The V end was cut by 5 bases, the J end by 3 bases, with 19 bases between. DNA of the CDR3: TGCAGTGCTGGCAAGGGATGGGGGCTGGACACTGAAGCTTTCTTT. It yields the protein CSAGKGWGLDTEAFF.

This clonotype was picked up a small number of times. V is TRBV20-1 and J is TRBJ1-3; D not certain. Trimming cost V 5 bases and J 4 bases, with 15 bases left between them. Germline V CDR1 and CDR2: DFQATT, SNEGSKA (reference sequence). The CDR3 is made up of 14 amino acids. The CDR3 DNA reads TGCAGTGCTTACTCCGGCTTCGAAGGAAACACCATATATTTT. Translation: CSAYSGFEGNTIYF.

This clonotype was detected a few times. The V and J genes are TRBV7-2 and TRBJ2-3; TRBD1 aligns across 9 bases. The CDR3 loop spans 14 amino acids. V trimming: 8 bases; J trimming: 3 bases; junction bases outside the gene matches: 6. The V gene's germline CDR1 is SGHTA and CDR2 FQGNSA. The CDR3 region is CASGGQGGTDTQYF. The CDR3 bases are TGTGCCAGCGGGGGACAGGGCGGAACAGATACGCAGTATTTT.

This clonotype occurred a few times. The rearrangement links TRBV21-1 to TRBJ1-1; the table's D call, TRBD1, was not checked against the DNA. TRBV21-1 is listed as a pseudogene. The CDR3 runs to 13 residues. DNA of the CDR3: TGTGCCAGCAGCAAGGGGAGACAGCCTGAAGCTTTCTTT. Its translation: CASSKGRQPEAFF.

The CDR3 sequence is CASSPSGVGYYNEQFF. The CDR3 DNA is TGTGCCAGCAGCCCTTCGGGGGTCGGGTACTACAATGAGCAGTTCTTC. The chain has TRBV9 and TRBJ2-1; TRBD2 might be the D (6 bases). The CDR3 covers 16 residues. Trimming took off 4 bases at V and 3 bases at J, with 17 bases between the two ends. Germline V gene sequence: CDR1 SGDLS, CDR2 YYNGEE.